The 5 T cell receptor beta chains listed next were all sequenced from one sample in a study of cytomegalovirus exposure and HLA in healthy donors. It was with 60 Vbeta and 13 Jbeta primers that the PCR ran. Profiled with immunoSEQ multiplex PCR; TCRdb holds only in-frame clones, not every one. The sample lists more than 150,000 clones, approximately 84% occurring once. Source material: PBMCs. Source of these receptors: a woman younger than 45 in good health and CMV-seropositive.

The rearrangement uses TRBV28 and TRBJ2-7; 8 positions agree with TRBD2. Germline CDR1 and CDR2: MDHEN and SYDVKM. There are 13 residues in the CDR3. Unmatched junction bases numbered 5, after V lost 7 bases and J lost 3 bases. CDR3 sequence: CASTGLENYEQYF. DNA for the CDR3: TGTGCCAGCACGGGACTAGAAAACTACGAGCAGTACTTC.

The rearrangement links TRBV6-5 to TRBJ2-1, with 11 bases lining up with TRBD2. Germline V lookup: CDR1 MNHEY, CDR2 SVGAGI. This CDR3 is built from 16 residues. With 2 bases clipped from V and 7 bases from J, the junction kept 7 bases outside the gene matches. Written as DNA, the CDR3 is TGTGCCAGCAGTTACCGCACTAGGACTAGCGGGAATGAGCAGTTCTTC. Translated, it gives CASSYRTRTSGNEQFF.

This clone was counted between two and nine times. The chain has TRBV6-1 and TRBJ2-7; D not certain. The germline gives CDR1 MNHNS, CDR2 SASEGT. The CDR3 is 12 amino acids. V lost 5 bases, J lost 2 bases, and 7 bases lay in between. For the CDR3, the DNA is TGTGCCAGCAGTAAAACGGCCTACGAGCAGTACTTC. It yields the protein CASSKTAYEQYF.

About this clone itself: Other DNA sequences of this sample code for an identical CDR3. The chain employs TRBV7-2 and TRBJ1-5, with a tentative D call TRBD1 (5 bases). Trimming shortened V by 5 bases and J by 2 bases, and 13 bases separated the two germline ends. The CDR3 consists of 15 residues. The V gene's germline CDR1 is SGHTA and CDR2 FQGNSA. In nucleotides, the CDR3 is TGTGCCAGCAGCCCCTGGACGGGGGGCAATCAGCCCCAGCATTTT. This sequence encodes CASSPWTGGNQPQHF.

This sequence joins TRBV7-2 and TRBJ1-6; 8 positions agree with TRBD1. V was clipped by 5 bases and J by 9 bases; unmatched bases: 9. Germline CDR1 reads SGHTA; CDR2 reads FQGNSA. The CDR3 runs 15 residues. CDR3 DNA sequence: TGTGCCAGCAGCCCCCCGGGACAGGTGACTTCACCCCTCCACTTT. The encoded protein is CASSPPGQVTSPLHF.